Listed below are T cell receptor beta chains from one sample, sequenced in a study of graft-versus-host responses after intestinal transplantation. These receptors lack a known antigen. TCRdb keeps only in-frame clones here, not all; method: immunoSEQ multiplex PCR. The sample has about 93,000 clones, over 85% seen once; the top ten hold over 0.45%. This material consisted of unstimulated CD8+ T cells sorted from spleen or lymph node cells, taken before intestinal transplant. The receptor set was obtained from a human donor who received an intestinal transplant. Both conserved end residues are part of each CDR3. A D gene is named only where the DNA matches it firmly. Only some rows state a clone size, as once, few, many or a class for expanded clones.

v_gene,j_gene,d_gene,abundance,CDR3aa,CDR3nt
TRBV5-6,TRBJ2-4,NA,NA,CASSQGPVETF,TGTGCCAGCAGCCAGGGGCCGGTCGAAACCTTC
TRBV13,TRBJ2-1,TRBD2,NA,CASSLSGAGDNEQFF,TGTGCCAGCAGCTTATCGGGAGCGGGAGACAATGAGCAGTTCTTC
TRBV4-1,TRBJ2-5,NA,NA,CASSQEGGGYETQYF,TGCGCCAGCAGCCAAGAAGGGGGGGGCTATGAGACCCAGTACTTC
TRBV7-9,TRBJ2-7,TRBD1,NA,CASSLVGTGGEQYF,TGTGCCAGCAGCTTAGTCGGGACAGGGGGCGAGCAGTACTTC
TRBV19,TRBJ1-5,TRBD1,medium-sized,CASSMFGQGRFSNQPQHF,TGTGCCAGTAGTATGTTCGGACAGGGGAGGTTTAGCAATCAGCCCCAGCATTTT
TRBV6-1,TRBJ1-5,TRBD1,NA,CASQGGAGGNQPQHF,TGTGCCAGCCAGGGGGGTGCCGGGGGCAATCAGCCCCAGCATTTT
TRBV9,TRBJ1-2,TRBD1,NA,CASSERTGRGNGYTF,TGTGCCAGCAGCGAGCGGACAGGGAGGGGGAACGGCTACACCTTC
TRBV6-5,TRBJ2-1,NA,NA,CASSSLTRAGYEQFF,TGTGCCAGCAGCTCCCTGACTAGGGCTGGGTATGAGCAGTTCTTC
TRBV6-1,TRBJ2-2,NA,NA,CASSAYSSNTGELFF,TGTGCCAGCAGTGCCTACAGCTCGAACACCGGGGAGCTGTTTTTT
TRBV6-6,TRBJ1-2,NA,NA,CASSSDLDGYTF,TGTGCCAGCAGTTCGGACTTGGACGGCTACACCTTC
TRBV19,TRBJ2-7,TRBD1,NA,CASSDRGVYEQYF,TGTGCCAGCTCGGACAGGGGGGTCTACGAGCAGTACTTC
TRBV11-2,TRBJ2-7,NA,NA,CASSLAPSAVYEQYF,TGTGCCAGCAGCTTAGCCCCTAGCGCAGTCTACGAGCAGTACTTC
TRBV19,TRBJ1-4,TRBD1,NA,CASSHGTGVPNEKLFF,TGTGCCAGTAGCCACGGGACAGGGGTACCTAATGAAAAACTGTTTTTT
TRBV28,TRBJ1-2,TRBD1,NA,CASSINIIGQGEGYTF,TGTGCCAGCAGCATAAATATAATCGGACAGGGTGAGGGCTACACCTTC
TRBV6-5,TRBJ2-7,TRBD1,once,CASSYGTENEQYF,TGTGCCAGCAGTTACGGGACAGAAAACGAGCAGTACTTC
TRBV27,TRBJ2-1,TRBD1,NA,CASSPLGTGDNEQFF,TGTGCCAGCAGCCCCCTCGGGACAGGGGACAATGAGCAGTTCTTC
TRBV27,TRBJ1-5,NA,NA,CASSIQGPSNQPQHF,TGTGCCAGCAGTATACAGGGACCGAGCAATCAGCCCCAGCATTTT
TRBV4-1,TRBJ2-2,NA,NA,CASSQREPGDGELFF,TGCGCCAGCAGCCAGAGGGAGCCGGGGGACGGGGAGCTGTTTTTT
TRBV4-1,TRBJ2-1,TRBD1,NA,CASSLTLDPGQRQFF,TGCGCCAGCAGCCTGACATTGGACCCGGGACAGAGGCAGTTCTTC
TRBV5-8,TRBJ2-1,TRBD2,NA,CASSRGYVAGEQFF,TGTGCCAGCAGCCGGGGTTATGTAGCGGGTGAGCAGTTCTTC
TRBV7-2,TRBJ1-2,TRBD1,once,CASSHRSGQGILRYTF,TGTGCCAGCAGCCACCGGTCGGGACAGGGTATTCTAAGGTACACCTTC
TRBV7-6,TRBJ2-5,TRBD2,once,CASSLERGGAVETQYF,TGTGCCAGCAGCTTAGAGCGCGGGGGGGCGGTAGAGACCCAGTACTTC
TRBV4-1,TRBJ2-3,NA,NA,CASSFVEGGLDTQYF,TGCGCCAGCAGCTTTGTAGAGGGGGGGTTAGATACGCAGTATTTT
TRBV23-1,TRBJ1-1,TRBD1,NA,CASSRDRVGGEAFF,TGCGCCAGCTCGAGGGACAGGGTAGGAGGTGAAGCTTTCTTT
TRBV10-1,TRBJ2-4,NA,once,CASSNHSSARVKDIQYF,TGCGCCAGCAGTAACCATTCCTCCGCCAGGGTGAAGGACATTCAGTACTTC
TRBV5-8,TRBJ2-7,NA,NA,CASSLVAAAYEQYF,TGTGCCAGCAGCTTGGTAGCGGCCGCCTACGAGCAGTACTTC
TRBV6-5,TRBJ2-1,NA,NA,CASSELHEQFF,TGTGCCAGCAGTGAACTCCATGAGCAGTTCTTC
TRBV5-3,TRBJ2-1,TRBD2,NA,CARSFYTSGGGPYNEQFF,TGTGCCAGAAGCTTTTACACTAGCGGGGGGGGACCCTACAATGAGCAGTTCTTC
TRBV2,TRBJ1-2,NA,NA,CASSEGTGNYGYTF,TGTGCCAGCAGTGAGGGCACAGGTAACTATGGCTACACCTTC
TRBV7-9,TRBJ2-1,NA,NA,CASRLARSSYNEQFF,TGTGCCAGCAGGCTAGCGAGGAGCTCCTACAATGAGCAGTTCTTC
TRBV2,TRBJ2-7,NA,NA,CASVWTGGSYEQYF,TGTGCCAGCGTTTGGACCGGGGGCTCCTACGAGCAGTACTTC
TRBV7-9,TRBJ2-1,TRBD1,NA,CASSLGQEQFF,TGTGCCAGCAGCTTGGGACAGGAACAGTTCTTC
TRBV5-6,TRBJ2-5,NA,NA,CASSLGLAQETQYF,TGTGCCAGCAGCTTGGGTCTAGCTCAAGAGACCCAGTACTTC
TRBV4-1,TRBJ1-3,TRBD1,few,CASSQDWGQALGNTIYF,TGCGCCAGCAGCCAAGATTGGGGACAGGCTCTTGGAAACACCATATATTTT
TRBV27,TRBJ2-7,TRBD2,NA,CASSAGEVYEQYF,TGTGCCAGCAGTGCGGGAGAAGTCTACGAGCAGTACTTC
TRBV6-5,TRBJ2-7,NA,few,CASSPHATRYEQYF,TGTGCCAGCAGTCCCCATGCCACACGTTACGAGCAGTACTTC
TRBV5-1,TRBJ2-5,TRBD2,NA,CASSPGLAGGVVQETQYF,TGCGCCAGCAGCCCCGGACTAGCGGGAGGGGTTGTCCAAGAGACCCAGTACTTC
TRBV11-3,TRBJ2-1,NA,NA,CASSSRARGYNEQFF,TGTGCCAGCAGCTCACGGGCCCGGGGATACAATGAGCAGTTCTTC
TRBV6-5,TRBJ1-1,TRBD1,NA,CASSQGAAEAFF,TGTGCCAGCAGTCAGGGGGCCGCTGAAGCTTTCTTT
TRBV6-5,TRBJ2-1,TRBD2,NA,CASSPYGGEYNEQFF,TGTGCCAGCAGTCCGTACGGGGGGGAATACAATGAGCAGTTCTTC
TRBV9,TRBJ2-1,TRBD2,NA,CASSVGTSGYNEQFF,TGTGCCAGCAGCGTAGGAACTAGCGGATACAATGAGCAGTTCTTC
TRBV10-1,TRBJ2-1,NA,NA,CASSERGSYNEQFF,TGCGCCAGCAGTGAGAGGGGGTCCTACAATGAGCAGTTCTTC
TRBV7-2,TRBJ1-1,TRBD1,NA,CASRGGTGSSEAFF,TGTGCCAGCAGAGGGGGGACAGGTTCTTCTGAAGCTTTCTTT